The clone carrying this T cell receptor (beta chain) has only a few counts. What it recognizes is unknown. The data are from a study of T-cell reconstitution after alpha-beta-depleted transplantation in children. Overall study findings and caveats: It was newly produced T cells that mostly accounted for T-cell counts and diversity one year after transplant. There were some patients whose high TCRbeta diversity at day 60 came from surviving recipient T cells and thymic progenitors. Two months or so post-transplant, alpha-beta T cells reportedly derived from several hundred expanded graft clones.

Germline trimming cut 7 bases from V and 2 bases from J; bases unmatched to any gene: 8. The CDR3 covers 14 residues. CDR1 is SQVTM and CDR2 is ANQGSEA in the germline V gene. During its preparation, the TCRbeta library received unique molecular identifiers. TCRdb processed the PCR reads anew with MiXCR; each CDR3 protein has one entry. This repertoire shows approximately 250,000 distinct CDR3 sequences, about 26% found once; its top ten account for about 2.5%. The sequence was collected from a girl aged 2-10 years with Fanconi anemia, due to receive a stem cell transplant. Sequencing used PBMCs, obtained before TCRalphabeta/CD19-depleted stem cell transplant. The chain employs TRBV29-1 and TRBJ2-3; TRBD1 matches 8 bases. The CDR3 region is CSATGQVYTDTQYF. In DNA form, the CDR3 reads TGCAGCGCTACGGGACAGGTCTACACAGATACGCAGTATTTT.